A single sample is the source of the 22 T cell receptor beta chains below, sequenced in a study of T-cell reconstitution after alpha-beta-depleted transplantation in children. This sample's TCRbeta library carried unique molecular identifier barcodes. TCRdb reprocessed the PCR reads via MiXCR and lists one record per CDR3 protein. The table lists hundreds of thousands of distinct CDR3 sequences, around 9.5% of them singletons. This material consisted of PBMCs from the stem cell graft donor, taken from the stem cell graft. All receptors derive from a human donor who donated a stem cell graft to a child with acute lymphoblastic leukemia.

This clonotype came up many times. The rearrangement links TRBV5-1 to TRBJ1-1; D is perhaps TRBD1 (6 bases). The V end lost 0 bases, the J end lost 2 bases, and 17 bases lay between the germline ends. Germline V lookup: CDR1 SGHRS, CDR2 YFSETQ. This CDR3 is 17 amino acids long. The CDR3 reads CASSLAAGALLNTEAFF. The CDR3 bases are TGCGCCAGCAGCTTGGCCGCAGGGGCGCTATTAAACACTGAAGCTTTCTTT.

This sequence joins TRBV5-1 and TRBJ2-3, with D maybe TRBD2 (6 bases). This CDR3 comprises 14 residues. V lost 8 bases and J 4 bases, leaving 17 bases between the germline ends. Germline V gives CDR1 SGHRS, CDR2 YFSETQ. CDR3 DNA: TGCGCCAGTCAGACCGGAGGGTTGCCAGATACGCAGTATTTT. Amino acids: CASQTGGLPDTQYF.

The gene calls are TRBV20-1 and TRBJ2-5; tentatively, D is TRBD1 or TRBD2 (5 bases each). Germline values: CDR1 DFQATT, CDR2 SNEGSKA (reference sequence). The CDR3 totals 13 residues. The V end was cut by 3 bases, the J end by 4 bases, with 12 bases between. The chain's CDR3 is CSASRGIGETQYF. The DNA of the CDR3 is TGCAGTGCTAGCCGGGGCATAGGAGAGACCCAGTACTTC.

This clonotype has more than one count but fewer than ten. This chain joins TRBV14 and TRBJ2-3, with TRBD1 matching over 7 bases. J was trimmed by 5 bases and V by 1 base; bases with no gene match: 6. This CDR3 has 15 amino acids. Germline CDR1 SGHDN, CDR2 FVKESK. CDR3 protein: CASSQGGTVRDTQYF. In DNA, the CDR3 is TGTGCCAGCAGCCAAGGGGGGACAGTACGAGATACGCAGTATTTT.

The V and J genes are TRBV27 and TRBJ1-1, with 8 positions matching TRBD1. CDR1 is MNHEY and CDR2 is SMNVEV in the germline V gene (reference sequence). The CDR3 sequence is 15 residues long. Trimming removed 5 bases from V and 6 bases from J; junction bases left unmatched: 11. The CDR3 protein is CASSTRQGKKAEAFF. CDR3 DNA: TGTGCCAGCAGTACCAGACAGGGGAAAAAGGCTGAAGCTTTCTTT.

This clonotype was seen repeatedly, ten times or more. J is TRBJ1-2 and V is TRBV12-3 or TRBV12-4; no reliable D call. The CDR3 length is 14 residues. Trimming removed 5 bases from V and 2 bases from J, with 12 bases in between. In DNA form, the CDR3 reads TGTGCCAGCAGTCCACAGAGCTGGAACTATGGCTACACCTTC. Amino acids: CASSPQSWNYGYTF.

This clonotype was detected a few times. One end of the junction is discordant with germline, which a read error may explain. The V call is TRBV25-1, the J call TRBJ1-1; maybe TRBD1 (6 bases). The CDR3 spans 16 residues. Germline loops: CDR1 MGHDK, CDR2 SYGVNS. The CDR3 DNA reads as TGTGCCAGCAGTGGCCAAAATGTGGGACATCACACAGAAGCTTTCTTT. Residues: CASSGQNVGHHTEAFF.

The chain uses TRBV10-3 and TRBJ1-2; 12 positions agree with TRBD1. Germline-derived CDR1 and CDR2 are ENHRY and SYGVKD. J was trimmed by 6 bases and V by 6 bases; bases with no gene match: 5. CDR3 length: 14 amino acids. CDR3 protein: CAISSGQGAHGYTF. DNA for the CDR3: TGTGCCATCAGCTCGGGACAGGGGGCGCATGGCTACACCTTC.

This chain connects TRBV11-3 to TRBJ2-1; D unclear. The V gene lost 3 bases and the J gene lost 0 bases, with 12 bases spanning the gap. The germline V gene has CDR1 SGHNT and CDR2 YENEEA. The CDR3 contains 16 residues. CDR3 bases: TGTGCCAGCAGCTTCCGGGCCTCGAGCTCCTACAATGAGCAGTTCTTC. Translating it yields CASSFRASSSYNEQFF.

This clonotype was counted ten times or more. This rearrangement joins TRBV7-2 to TRBJ2-4; 7 nucleotides agree with TRBD1. The CDR3 spans 14 residues. CDR1 is SGHTA and CDR2 is FQGNSA in the germline V gene. The trim removed 7 bases at V and 3 bases at J, leaving 6 bases unmatched. The CDR3 sequence is CASKGAQGKNIQYF. For the CDR3, the DNA is TGTGCCAGCAAGGGGGCGCAAGGCAAAAACATTCAGTACTTC. The full variable domain, its missing parts supplied by reference TRBV7-2 and TRBJ2-4, is GAGVSQSPSNKVTEKGKDVELRCDPISGHTALYWYRQSLGQGLEFLIYFQGNSAPDKSGLPSDRFSAERTGGSVSTLTIQRTQQEDSAVYLCASKGAQGKNIQYFGAGTRLSVL.

This clonotype has more than one count but fewer than ten. J is TRBJ1-4 and V is TRBV18; unclear D gene. The CDR3 is 15 residues long. Trimming stripped 0 bases from V and 0 bases from J, with 5 bases between. CDR1 KGHSH and CDR2 LQKENI come from the germline V gene. This CDR3 is CASSPPYATNEKLFF. CDR3 sequence (DNA): TGTGCCAGCTCACCACCGTATGCAACTAATGAAAAACTGTTTTTT.

This clonotype was detected a few times. The V gene is TRBV7-7, the J gene TRBJ1-1; no clear D gene. The CDR3 is 12 residues long. Trimming shortened V by 6 bases and J by 8 bases, and 13 bases separated the two germline ends. Germline CDR1 and CDR2: SSHAT and FNYEAQ (reference sequence). The CDR3 DNA sequence: TGTGCCAGCAGGCCTGGCTCTCGGGAAGCTTTCTTT. Its translation is CASRPGSREAFF.

The chain employs TRBV5-5 and TRBJ1-2; D may be TRBD1 (6 bases). The germline gives CDR1 SGHKS, CDR2 YYEKEE (reference sequence). The CDR3 runs 14 residues. With 4 bases removed from V and 8 bases from J, the gap between germline ends came to 18 bases. The CDR3 here is CASSPTRNRDGYTF. The CDR3 coding sequence is TGTGCCAGCAGCCCGACTCGGAACAGGGACGGCTACACCTTC.

V and J are TRBV7-2 and TRBJ2-4, with D perhaps matching TRBD1 (6 bases). CDR1 and CDR2 (germline): SGHTA, FQGNSA. The CDR3 totals 14 residues. The germline V and J ends were trimmed by 1 base and 7 bases, with 11 bases remaining between them. In DNA form, the CDR3 reads TGTGCCAGCAGCTTAGATGGCACAGGGAACATTCAGTACTTC. It yields the protein CASSLDGTGNIQYF.

This clonotype was seen once. This rearrangement joins TRBV27 to TRBJ2-2; D is perhaps TRBD2 (6 bases). Trimming removed 5 bases at V and 4 bases at J, with 11 bases between. The CDR3 extends over 14 amino acids. Germline-derived CDR1 and CDR2 are MNHEY and SMNVEV (reference sequence). As DNA, the CDR3 is TGTGCCAGCAGTATCCGGGAGACCACCGGGGAGCTGTTTTTT. It translates to CASSIRETTGELFF.

This clonotype was detected ten times or more. The V and J genes are TRBV15 and TRBJ2-3, with D uncertain. Germline V CDR1 and CDR2: LNHNV, YYDKDF (reference sequence). The V gene lost 0 bases and the J gene lost 0 bases, with 13 bases spanning the gap. The CDR3 is 17 residues long. The CDR3 region is CATSRDRRAESTDTQYF. CDR3 coding DNA: TGTGCCACCAGCAGAGATCGTAGGGCAGAAAGCACAGATACGCAGTATTTT.

This chain uses TRBV20-1 with TRBJ2-5; D is unclear. The CDR3 covers 12 residues. Trimming took 0 bases from V and 4 from J, leaving 6 bases between them. The germline V gene has CDR1 DFQATT and CDR2 SNEGSKA (reference sequence). In nucleotides, the CDR3 is TGCAGTGCTAGAGACTACCTAGAGACCCAGTACTTC. Its protein is CSARDYLETQYF.

Only a few counts were recorded for this clonotype. The chain employs TRBV11-2 and TRBJ2-4; 11 bases are shared with TRBD2. Per the germline V gene, CDR1 is SGHAT and CDR2 is FQNNGV. The CDR3 covers 20 residues. The ends lost 3 bases at V and 0 bases at J; junction bases unmatched: 13. CDR3 sequence: CASSLGGSSGGRRAKNIQYF. The CDR3 nucleotides read TGTGCCAGCAGCTTGGGAGGTTCTAGCGGGGGGCGGAGAGCCAAAAACATTCAGTACTTC.

V gene TRBV6-4 combines with J gene TRBJ2-3, with D possibly called TRBD1 or TRBD2 (5 bases each). Germline V gives CDR1 MRHNA, CDR2 SNTAGT. Trimming removed 6 bases from V and 3 bases from J, with 13 bases in between. The length of the CDR3 is 14 residues. CDR3 bases: TGTGCCAGCAGCCGGGACCCATGGACAGATACGCAGTATTTT. It translates to CASSRDPWTDTQYF.

This clonotype showed up many times. The chain combines TRBV20-1 with TRBJ2-3; 13 bases are shared with TRBD2. This CDR3 has 19 amino acids. In germline, CDR1 is DFQATT, CDR2 SNEGSKA (reference sequence). Germline trimming cut 0 bases from V and 2 bases from J; bases unmatched to any gene: 11. The CDR3 DNA sequence: TGCAGTGCTAGAGAAAGACTACGACTAGCGGGGGGACCCACAGATACGCAGTATTTT. Amino acids: CSARERLRLAGGPTDTQYF.

In its sample, this clonotype was seen many times. The V call is TRBV6-5, the J call TRBJ1-1; D remains unclear. CDR1 is MNHEY and CDR2 is SVGAGI in the germline V gene. This CDR3 is built from 10 residues. Trimming took off 8 bases at V and 6 bases at J, with 7 bases between the two ends. The CDR3: CASGVAEAFF. The CDR3 nucleotides read TGTGCCAGCGGCGTTGCTGAAGCTTTCTTT.

This clonotype occurred many times. V gene TRBV20-1 combines with J gene TRBJ2-6, with D unresolved. The CDR3 runs to 15 residues. Per the germline V gene, CDR1 is DFQATT and CDR2 is SNEGSKA (reference sequence). V lost 2 bases to trimming and J lost 1 base, with 9 bases between them. CDR3 sequence reads: CSARPGNSGANVLTF. CDR3 nucleotide sequence: TGCAGTGCTAGACCAGGCAATTCTGGGGCCAACGTCCTGACTTTC.